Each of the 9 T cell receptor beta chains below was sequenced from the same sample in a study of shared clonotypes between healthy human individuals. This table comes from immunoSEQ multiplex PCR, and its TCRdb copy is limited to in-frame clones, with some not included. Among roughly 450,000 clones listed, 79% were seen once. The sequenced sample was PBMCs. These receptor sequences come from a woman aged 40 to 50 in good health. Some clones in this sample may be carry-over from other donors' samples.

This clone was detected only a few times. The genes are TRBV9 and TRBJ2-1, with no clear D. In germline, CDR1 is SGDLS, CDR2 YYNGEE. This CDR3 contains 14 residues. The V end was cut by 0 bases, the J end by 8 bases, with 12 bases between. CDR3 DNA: TGTGCCAGCAGCGTAGGAGGCGTAGTGGATGAGCAGTTCTTC. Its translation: CASSVGGVVDEQFF.

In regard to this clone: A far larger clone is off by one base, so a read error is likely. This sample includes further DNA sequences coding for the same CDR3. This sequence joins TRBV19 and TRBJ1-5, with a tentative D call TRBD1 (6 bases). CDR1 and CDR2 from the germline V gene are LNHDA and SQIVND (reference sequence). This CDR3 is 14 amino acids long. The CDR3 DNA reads TGTGCCAGTAGTCCCCTACAGGGTCTGGAGCCCCAACATTTT. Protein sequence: CASSPLQGLEPQHF.

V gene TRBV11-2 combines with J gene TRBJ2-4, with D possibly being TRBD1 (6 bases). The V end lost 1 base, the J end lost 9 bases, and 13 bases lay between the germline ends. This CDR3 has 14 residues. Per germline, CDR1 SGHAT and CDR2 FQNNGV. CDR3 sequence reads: CASSLADRLGIQYF. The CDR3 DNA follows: TGTGCCAGCAGCTTAGCCGACAGGTTGGGCATTCAGTACTTC.

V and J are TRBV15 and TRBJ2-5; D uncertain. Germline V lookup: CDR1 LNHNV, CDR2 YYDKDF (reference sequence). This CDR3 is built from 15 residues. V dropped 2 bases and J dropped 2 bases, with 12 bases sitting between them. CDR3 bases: TGTGCCACCAGCAGATACAGAGTACAGCAAGAGACCCAGTACTTC. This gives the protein CATSRYRVQQETQYF.

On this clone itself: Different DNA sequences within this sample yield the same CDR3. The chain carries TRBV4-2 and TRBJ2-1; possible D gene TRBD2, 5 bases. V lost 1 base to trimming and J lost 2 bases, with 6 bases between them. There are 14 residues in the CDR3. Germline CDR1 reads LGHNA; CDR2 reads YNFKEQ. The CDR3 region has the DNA TGTGCCAGCAGCCAAGCGGGGACCTACAATGAGCAGTTCTTC. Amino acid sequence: CASSQAGTYNEQFF.

The CDR3 loop reads CASAWSGPSTDTQYF. The CDR3 DNA reads as TGTGCCAGCGCATGGTCGGGACCAAGCACAGATACGCAGTATTTT. This chain connects TRBV6-6 to TRBJ2-3, with D perhaps given as TRBD1 or TRBD2 (5 bases each). The CDR3 extends over 15 amino acids. V was cut by 8 bases and J by 0 bases, with 15 bases left in between. CDR1 is MNHNY and CDR2 is SVGAGI in the germline V gene (reference sequence).

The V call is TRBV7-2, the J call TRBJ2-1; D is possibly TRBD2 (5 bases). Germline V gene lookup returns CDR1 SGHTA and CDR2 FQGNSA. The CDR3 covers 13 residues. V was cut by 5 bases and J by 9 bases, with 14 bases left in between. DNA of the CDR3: TGTGCCAGCAGCCCCCGGATAGCGAGTGAGCAGTTCTTC. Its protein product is CASSPRIASEQFF.

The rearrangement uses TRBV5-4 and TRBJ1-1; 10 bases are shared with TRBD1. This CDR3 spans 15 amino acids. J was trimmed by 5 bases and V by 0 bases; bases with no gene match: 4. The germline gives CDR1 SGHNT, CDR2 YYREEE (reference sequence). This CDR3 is CASSLVGTGVTEAFF. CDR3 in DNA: TGTGCCAGCAGCTTGGTGGGGACAGGGGTGACTGAAGCTTTCTTT.

The chain's CDR3 is CAISGSGRAGNEQFF. CDR3 bases: TGTGCCATCAGTGGTAGCGGGAGGGCCGGGAATGAGCAGTTCTTC. The chain uses TRBV10-3 and TRBJ2-1; 11 nucleotides align to TRBD2. CDR1 is ENHRY and CDR2 is SYGVKD in the germline V gene. V trimming: 4 bases; J trimming: 7 bases; junction bases outside the gene matches: 6. The CDR3 is made up of 15 amino acids.